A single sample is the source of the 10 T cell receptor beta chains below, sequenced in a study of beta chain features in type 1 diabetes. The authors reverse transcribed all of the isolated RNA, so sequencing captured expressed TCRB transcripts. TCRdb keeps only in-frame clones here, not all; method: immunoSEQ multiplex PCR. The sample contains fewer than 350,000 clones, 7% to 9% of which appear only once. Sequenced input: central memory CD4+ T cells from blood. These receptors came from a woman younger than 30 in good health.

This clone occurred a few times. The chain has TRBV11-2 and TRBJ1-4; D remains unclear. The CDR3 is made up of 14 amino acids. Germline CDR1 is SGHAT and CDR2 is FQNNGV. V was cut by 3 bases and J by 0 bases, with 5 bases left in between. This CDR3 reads CASSFQPTNEKLFF. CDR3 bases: TGTGCCAGCAGCTTTCAGCCAACTAATGAAAAACTGTTTTTT.

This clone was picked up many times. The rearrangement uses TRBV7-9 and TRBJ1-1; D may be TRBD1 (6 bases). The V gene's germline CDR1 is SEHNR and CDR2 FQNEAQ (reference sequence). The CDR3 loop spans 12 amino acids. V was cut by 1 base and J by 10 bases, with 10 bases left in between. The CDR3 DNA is TGTGCCAGCAGCTTAGAGCTAGGGGGAGCTTTCTTT. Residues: CASSLELGGAFF. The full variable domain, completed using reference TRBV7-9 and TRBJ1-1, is DTGVSQNPRHKITKRGQNVTFRCDPISEHNRLYWYRQTLGQGPEFLTYFQNEAQLEKSRLLSDRFSAERPKGSFSTLEIQRTEQGDSAMYLCASSLELGGAFFGQGTRLTVV.

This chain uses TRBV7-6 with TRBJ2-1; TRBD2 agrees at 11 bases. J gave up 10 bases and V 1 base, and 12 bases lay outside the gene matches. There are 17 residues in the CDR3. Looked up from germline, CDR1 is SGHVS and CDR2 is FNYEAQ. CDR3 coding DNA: TGTGCCAGCAGCTTAGGTTCCCTAGCGGGGGGCCGAGACGAGCAGTTCTTC. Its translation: CASSLGSLAGGRDEQFF.

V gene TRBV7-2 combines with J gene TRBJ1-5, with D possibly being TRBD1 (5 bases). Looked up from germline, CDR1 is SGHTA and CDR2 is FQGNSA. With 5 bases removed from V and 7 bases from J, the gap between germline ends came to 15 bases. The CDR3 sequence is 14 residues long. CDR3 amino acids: CASSARDVRQPQHF. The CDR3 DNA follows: TGTGCCAGCAGCGCCCGGGACGTCAGACAGCCCCAGCATTTT.

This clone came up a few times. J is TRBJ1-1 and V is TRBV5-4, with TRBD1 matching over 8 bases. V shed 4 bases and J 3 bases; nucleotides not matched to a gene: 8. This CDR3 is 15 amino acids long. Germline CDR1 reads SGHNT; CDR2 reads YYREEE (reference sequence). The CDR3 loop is CASSPRSDRDTEAFF. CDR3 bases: TGTGCCAGCAGCCCACGGTCGGACAGGGACACTGAAGCTTTCTTT. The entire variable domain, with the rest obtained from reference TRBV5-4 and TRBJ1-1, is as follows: ETGVTQSPTHLIKTRGQQVTLRCSSQSGHNTVSWYQQALGQGPQFIFQYYREEENGRGNFPPRFSGLQFPNYSSELNVNALELDDSALYLCASSPRSDRDTEAFFGQGTRLTVV.

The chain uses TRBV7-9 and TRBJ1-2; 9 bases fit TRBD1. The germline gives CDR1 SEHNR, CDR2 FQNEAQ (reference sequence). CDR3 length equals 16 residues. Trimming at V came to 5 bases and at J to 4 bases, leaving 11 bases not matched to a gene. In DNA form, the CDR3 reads TGTGCCAGCAGCCCAGCCGGGACAGGGTCTACCTATGGCTACACCTTC. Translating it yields CASSPAGTGSTYGYTF. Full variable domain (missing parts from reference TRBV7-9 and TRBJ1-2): DTGVSQNPRHKITKRGQNVTFRCDPISEHNRLYWYRQTLGQGPEFLTYFQNEAQLEKSRLLSDRFSAERPKGSFSTLEIQRTEQGDSAMYLCASSPAGTGSTYGYTFGSGTRLTVV.

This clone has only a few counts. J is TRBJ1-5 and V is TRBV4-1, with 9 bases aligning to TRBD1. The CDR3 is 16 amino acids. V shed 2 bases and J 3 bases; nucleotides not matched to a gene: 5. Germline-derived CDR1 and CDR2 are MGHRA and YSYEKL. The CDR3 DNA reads TGCGCCAGCAGCCAAAGGACAGGGGTAAACAATCAGCCCCAGCATTTT. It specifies CASSQRTGVNNQPQHF.

DNA for the CDR3: TGTGCCAGCAGCTTAGCCCGGGGCTACACCTTC. This codes for CASSLARGYTF. This sequence joins TRBV11-2 and TRBJ1-2, with D unclear. This CDR3 is built from 11 residues. Deletions cut 1 base from V and 8 bases from J, with 5 bases between. Germline V gene lookup returns CDR1 SGHAT and CDR2 FQNNGV.

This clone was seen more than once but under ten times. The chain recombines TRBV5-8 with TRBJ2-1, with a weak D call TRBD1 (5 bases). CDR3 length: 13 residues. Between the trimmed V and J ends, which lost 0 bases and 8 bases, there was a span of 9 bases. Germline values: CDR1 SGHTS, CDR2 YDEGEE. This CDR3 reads CASSLGQGYEQFF. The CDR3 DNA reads TGTGCCAGCAGCTTGGGCCAGGGCTATGAGCAGTTCTTC.

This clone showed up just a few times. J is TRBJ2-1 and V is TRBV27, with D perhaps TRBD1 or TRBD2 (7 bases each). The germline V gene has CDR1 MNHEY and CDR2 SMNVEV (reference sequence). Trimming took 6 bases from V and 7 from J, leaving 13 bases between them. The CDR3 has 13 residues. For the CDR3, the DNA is TGTGCCAGCAGGCGGCAGGGGGGGAATGAGCAGTTCTTC. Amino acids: CASRRQGGNEQFF.